The 7 T cell receptor beta chains listed next were all sequenced from one sample in a study of read filtering for tumor transcriptome and immune sequencing. The library was built from 400 ng RNA with molecular barcoded adaptors for alpha/delta and beta/gamma chains. MiXCR, run by TCRdb on the reads, gives a single entry per CDR3 protein. Counted here are fewer than 90,000 distinct CDR3 sequences, around 12% occurring once; the ten biggest clones make up under 15%. Sequencing was done on a sample of a population of CD138-negative cells sorted from bone marrow. These receptors originate from a donor aged 40 or over with multiple myeloma.

This clonotype came up a few times. The chain couples TRBV5-1 to TRBJ2-1, with 10 bases fitting TRBD2. Per germline, CDR1 SGHRS and CDR2 YFSETQ. V shed 1 base, J shed 8 bases, and the junction held 9 bases outside the gene matches. The CDR3 is 16 amino acids. This chain's CDR3 is CASSLLASGSRDEQFF. The CDR3 coding sequence is TGCGCCAGCAGCTTGCTCGCTAGCGGGAGTAGGGATGAGCAGTTCTTC.

In this sample, this clonotype turned up many times. The genes are TRBV7-9 and TRBJ2-7, with 9 bases identical to TRBD1. Germline CDR1 is SEHNR and CDR2 is FQNEAQ (reference sequence). This CDR3 region has 15 residues. V trimming: 1 base; J trimming: 3 bases; junction bases outside the gene matches: 4. The CDR3, as DNA: TGTGCCAGCAGCTTAGTCGGGACAGGGTACTACGAGCAGTACTTC. Protein product: CASSLVGTGYYEQYF.

This clonotype was seen repeatedly, ten times or more. The rearrangement links TRBV5-1 to TRBJ2-3, with TRBD1 matching 7 bases. The V gene end was trimmed by 4 bases and the J gene end by 0 bases; junction bases not matched to a gene: 8. Germline V gives CDR1 SGHRS, CDR2 YFSETQ. CDR3 length: 16 residues. The CDR3 is CASSQNSGGSTDTQYF. In DNA, the CDR3 is TGCGCCAGCAGCCAGAACTCAGGGGGAAGCACAGATACGCAGTATTTT.

This clonotype was counted ten times or more. This chain connects TRBV7-8 to TRBJ2-3; the match to TRBD2 covers 7 bases. Germline V CDR1 and CDR2: SGHVS, FQNEAQ. Losses at the gene ends were 4 bases for V and 3 bases for J; bases not matched to a gene: 13. The CDR3 is made up of 17 amino acids. The CDR3 DNA reads TGTGCCAGCAGCTCCAACCCCGCGGGAGTCAAAACAGATACGCAGTATTTT. Amino acids: CASSSNPAGVKTDTQYF.

The table lists this clonotype with many counts. The chain is built from TRBV19 and TRBJ1-4, with D tentatively TRBD1 (5 bases). CDR3 size: 16 residues. The germline V gene has CDR1 LNHDA and CDR2 SQIVND (reference sequence). V shed 3 bases and J shed 2 bases, with 13 bases lying between them. CDR3 sequence reads: CASSMRRDGTNEKLFF. CDR3 nucleotides: TGTGCCAGTAGTATGCGCAGGGATGGTACTAATGAAAAACTGTTTTTT.

This clonotype was detected many times. At one end, the junction sequence differs from germline, possibly due to a read error. The rearrangement uses TRBV7-9 and TRBJ2-2, with a possible D match to TRBD2 (6 bases). Looked up from germline, CDR1 is SEHNR and CDR2 is FQNEAQ (reference sequence). CDR3 size: 16 residues. CDR3 nucleotides: TGTGTCAGCAGGCCACTAGCCGAAGGGGACCCCGGGGAGCTGTTTTTT. Translation: CVSRPLAEGDPGELFF.

This clonotype was counted at least ten times. The J gene is TRBJ2-1, the V gene TRBV20-1; 7 nucleotides line up with TRBD2. Germline V gene lookup returns CDR1 DFQATT and CDR2 SNEGSKA (reference sequence). The CDR3 has 14 amino acids. V dropped 7 bases and J dropped 3; count of bases not matched to a gene: 9. Here the CDR3 DNA reads TGCAGTGTCTCCTTGGGACTAAGCTACAATGAGCAGTTCTTC. Amino acid sequence: CSVSLGLSYNEQFF.